The source of this TCR beta chain is a study of blood T cell repertoires in COVID-19. Germline loops: CDR1 ENHRY, CDR2 SYGVKD. V lost 0 bases to trimming and J lost 5 bases; unmatched junction nucleotides: 8. The CDR3 is 16 residues long. Authors' analysis steps: Researchers report that nucleated cell counts were estimated from reference gene primer amplification. The table came from immunoSEQ multiplex PCR; TCRdb's copy has only in-frame clones and leaves some out. That table is the source of V, J and clone size, and D and trimming were worked out from the DNA. The sample lists under 300,000 clones; about 93% were seen once.

Input material: peripheral blood. The chain combines TRBV10-3 with TRBJ1-2; TRBD1 matches 8 bases. The clonotype originates from a young man with COVID-19, enrolled during active disease. This CDR3 is CAISESGRGQVYGYTF. In DNA form, the CDR3 reads TGTGCCATCAGTGAGTCGGGAAGGGGACAGGTTTATGGCTACACCTTC.